The rows below give T cell receptor beta chains drawn from one sample of a study of cytomegalovirus exposure and HLA in healthy donors. The data were produced by immunoSEQ multiplex PCR, yet TCRdb's version contains in-frame clones alone and is incomplete. The data show approximately 140,000 clones, around 90% seen once. The sequenced material came from PBMCs. These receptors came from a middle-aged woman in good health and CMV-seronegative. The conserved cysteine and the conserved F or W are not part of the CDR3 here. Fields, in order: CDR3 protein, V gene.

ASSQGPYEQY | TRBV27
AWDIAGRGVAQY | TRBV30
ASSVAGQTDTQY | TRBV9
ASSFDSYEQY | TRBV11-1
AIKGYSGNTIY | TRBV10-3
ASSRKPTAGEDYGYT | TRBV5-5
ASSYSSYSGELF | TRBV6-6
ASSKNRDNEQF | TRBV27
ASSIDGTSFYEQY | TRBV7-2
ASSGMGQKPYSYEQY | TRBV9
ASSQEGGGTDTQY | TRBV4-2
AWTLSNYGYT | TRBV30
ASSIVHRAPGELF | TRBV19
AWSVTGRNIQY | TRBV30
ASSLQASGGYEQY | TRBV7-9
ASSQEKQPNTEAF | TRBV4-2
ASSLGGGGNTIY | TRBV7-9
SSSLSSGQAEAF | TRBV7-9
ASSGGQGYEQY | TRBV5-1
ASSGQTSGQETQY | TRBV6-1
ASSLATGGEQY | TRBV7-9
AISVGAEYEQY | TRBV10-3
SSSSDRDGNTIY | TRBV7-9
ASSFPHRGTEAF | TRBV11-3
ASSIPVGVGTEAF | TRBV5-4
ASSVETTNTGELF | TRBV9